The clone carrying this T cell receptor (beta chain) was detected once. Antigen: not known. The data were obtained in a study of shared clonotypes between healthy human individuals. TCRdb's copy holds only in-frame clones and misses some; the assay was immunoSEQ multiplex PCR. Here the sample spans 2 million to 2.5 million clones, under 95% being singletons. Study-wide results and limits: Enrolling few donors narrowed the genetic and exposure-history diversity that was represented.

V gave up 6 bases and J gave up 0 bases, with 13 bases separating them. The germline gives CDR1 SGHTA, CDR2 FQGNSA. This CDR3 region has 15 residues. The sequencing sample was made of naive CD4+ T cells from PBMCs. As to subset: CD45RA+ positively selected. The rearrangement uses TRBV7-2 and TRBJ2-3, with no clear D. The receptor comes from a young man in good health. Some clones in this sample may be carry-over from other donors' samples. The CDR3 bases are TGTGCCAGCAGTCTCGGATTAACTAGCACAGATACGCAGTATTTT. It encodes CASSLGLTSTDTQYF.